Shown below are 8 T cell receptor beta chains from a single sample sequenced in a study of radiotherapy plus CTLA-4 blockade in lung cancer. The data were produced by immunoSEQ multiplex PCR, yet TCRdb's version contains in-frame clones alone and is incomplete. The data contain around 130,000 clones, 85% to 90% of them seen just once; the ten biggest clones take up 5.5% to 8.5%. This specimen was peripheral blood, taken from a patient treated with radiotherapy plus ipilimumab. The receptors here all came from a human donor with non-small cell lung cancer that progressed on radiotherapy plus ipilimumab.

The rearrangement links TRBV10-3 to TRBJ2-1, with D possibly matching TRBD2 (6 bases). V shed 10 bases and J shed 4 bases, with 11 bases lying between them. The CDR3 runs 12 residues. Germline lookup yields CDR1 ENHRY and CDR2 SYGVKD. The CDR3 coding sequence is TGTGCCACCCAAGGGACTTACAATGAGCAGTTCTTC. It yields the protein CATQGTYNEQFF.

The rearrangement links TRBV7-6 to TRBJ2-5, with D unresolved. The closer fit of TRBJ2-7 to the DNA end suggests the J call may be wrong. The CDR3 has 14 amino acids. The germline V gene encodes CDR1 SGHVS and CDR2 FNYEAQ. The CDR3 loop is CASSLEGPSYEQYF. For the CDR3, the DNA is TGTGCCAGCAGCTTAGAAGGACCCTCCTACGAGCAGTACTTC.

The table lists this clone with a count of one. This rearrangement joins TRBV7-9 to TRBJ2-7; D might be TRBD2 (5 bases). In germline, CDR1 is SEHNR, CDR2 FQNEAQ (reference sequence). This CDR3 has 14 amino acids. V lost 7 bases and J 5 bases, leaving 18 bases between the germline ends. The CDR3 region has the DNA TGTGCCAGCATCTTCGGGGAGTTGGTCCACGAGCAGTACTTC. Encoded protein: CASIFGELVHEQYF.

Comment on this clone: Other DNA sequences within the sample encode an identical CDR3. V usage is TRBV7-9 and J usage is TRBJ1-2, with D hard to call. The germline V gene encodes CDR1 SEHNR and CDR2 FQNEAQ (reference sequence). This CDR3 region has 13 residues. Trimming stripped 3 bases from V and 0 bases from J, with 5 bases between. The CDR3 sequence is CASSLGANYGYTF. Here the CDR3 DNA reads TGTGCCAGCAGCTTGGGTGCTAACTATGGCTACACCTTC. The variable domain in full, with the rest retrieved from reference TRBV7-9 and TRBJ1-2, is DTGVSQNPRHKITKRGQNVTFRCDPISEHNRLYWYRQTLGQGPEFLTYFQNEAQLEKSRLLSDRFSAERPKGSFSTLEIQRTEQGDSAMYLCASSLGANYGYTFGSGTRLTVV.

There are a few counts of this clone. The chain employs TRBV19 and TRBJ2-3; 12 bases match TRBD2. J gave up 0 bases and V 3 bases, and 10 bases lay outside the gene matches. The CDR3 totals 19 residues. Germline CDR1 and CDR2: LNHDA and SQIVND (reference sequence). CDR3 nucleotide sequence: TGTGCCAGTAGTATTGAGGGACTAGCGGGCCCTTTCAGCACAGATACGCAGTATTTT. Residues: CASSIEGLAGPFSTDTQYF.

The CDR3 DNA reads as TGTGCCATCAGTCCGGACCCGAATCAGCCCCAGCATTTT. It codes for CAISPDPNQPQHF. The chain carries TRBV10-3 and TRBJ1-5; D uncertain. Trimming removed 5 bases at V and 4 bases at J, with 9 bases between. Per the germline V gene, CDR1 is ENHRY and CDR2 is SYGVKD. This CDR3 is built from 13 residues.

This sequence joins TRBV2 and TRBJ1-5, with D unclear. The CDR3 loop spans 14 amino acids. Per germline, CDR1 SNHLY and CDR2 FYNNEI. Between the trimmed V and J ends, which lost 2 bases and 6 bases, there was a span of 11 bases. The CDR3 bases are TGTGCCAGCAGTGAATTGGGTGGAGTTCAGCCCCAGCATTTT. Amino acid sequence: CASSELGGVQPQHF.

The genes are TRBV7-8 and TRBJ2-7; D uncertain. Trimming removed 1 base from V and 7 bases from J, with 14 bases in between. The CDR3 contains 14 residues. Germline values: CDR1 SGHVS, CDR2 FQNEAQ. Here the CDR3 DNA reads TGTGCCAGCAGCTTAGGCCTCTCGATCGGGGAGCAGTACTTC. It translates to CASSLGLSIGEQYF.